The 14 T cell receptor beta chains listed next were all sequenced from one sample in a study of neurological immune-mediated disorders. One entry per CDR3 protein, called by TCRdb with MiXCR from the 5' RACE reads. Of 57,000 or so distinct CDR3 sequences in the sample, nearly 10% were seen once. Regarding time point: longitudinal time-point 2. Sequenced material: PBMCs. The receptor source for this set is a man aged 25-40 years in good health.

This clonotype was seen at least ten times. The rearrangement links TRBV4-2 to TRBJ2-7; D gene ambiguous. Trimming pared 0 bases from V and 6 bases from J, leaving 6 bases between. From germline, CDR1 is LGHNA and CDR2 YNFKEQ. The CDR3 has 12 amino acids. The CDR3 spells CASSQDLAEQYF. CDR3 bases: TGTGCCAGCAGCCAAGATCTGGCCGAGCAGTACTTC.

This clonotype was recorded at least ten times. CDR3 DNA sequence: TGTGCCACCAGTGATGGGGGCAGGGTCCTTGCCGGGGAGCTGTTTTTT. Translation gives CATSDGGRVLAGELFF. The genes are TRBV24-1 and TRBJ2-2; D is possibly TRBD1 (6 bases). Germline CDR1 is KGHDR and CDR2 is SFDVKD. The CDR3 contains 16 residues. Trimming shortened V by 3 bases and J by 6 bases, and 16 bases separated the two germline ends.

This clonotype was recorded many times. V and J are TRBV29-1 and TRBJ2-2, with D uncertain. CDR3 length: 13 amino acids. The V and J ends lost 3 bases and 1 base respectively, with 6 bases between them. CDR1 is SQVTM, CDR2 ANQGSEA, per germline. The CDR3 coding sequence is TGCAGCGTTGACAGTCAGAACACCGGGGAGCTGTTTTTT. Its protein product is CSVDSQNTGELFF.

This clonotype was recorded many times. The genes are TRBV29-1 and TRBJ2-5, with D perhaps given as TRBD1 or TRBD2 (5 bases each). Trimming removed 5 bases from V and 2 bases from J, with 12 bases in between. CDR3 size: 13 residues. Per the germline V gene, CDR1 is SQVTM and CDR2 is ANQGSEA. CDR3 sequence: CSVTGTIQETQYF. CDR3 DNA: TGCAGCGTTACCGGGACCATACAAGAGACCCAGTACTTC.

The sample holds a few counts of this clonotype. The J gene is TRBJ1-1, the V gene TRBV20-1; D not resolved. In germline, CDR1 is DFQATT, CDR2 SNEGSKA (reference sequence). There are 14 residues in the CDR3. CDR3: CATGAEASRREAFF. CDR3 nucleotides: TGCGCCACGGGAGCGGAGGCCTCAAGGCGCGAAGCTTTCTTT.

The chain couples TRBV6-5 to TRBJ1-5, with D perhaps matching TRBD1 (5 bases). Germline loops: CDR1 MNHEY, CDR2 SVGAGI. The germline V and J ends were trimmed by 6 bases and 6 bases, with 15 bases remaining between them. CDR3 length: 14 residues. This CDR3 reads CASSPGAGTQPQHF. The CDR3, as DNA: TGTGCCAGCAGCCCCGGTGCAGGGACTCAGCCCCAGCATTTT.

Ten or more counts support this clonotype. The gene calls are TRBV12-3 or TRBV12-4 and TRBJ2-6, with 7 bases matching TRBD2. This CDR3 contains 15 residues. V shed 6 bases and J 1 base; nucleotides not matched to a gene: 3. The CDR3 DNA reads as TGTGCCAGCAGCGTGGGGGGGTCTGGGGCCAACGTCCTGACTTTC. This gives the protein CASSVGGSGANVLTF.

This clonotype was seen at least ten times. J is TRBJ2-1 and V is TRBV7-2; weak D call: TRBD1 (6 bases). This CDR3 comprises 17 residues. V lost 2 bases, J lost 6 bases, and 20 bases lay in between. Germline V gene data show CDR1 as SGHTA and CDR2 as FQGNSA. CDR3 region: CASSLRTGAGDTNEQFF. The DNA for the CDR3 is TGTGCCAGCAGCTTAAGGACCGGGGCAGGGGACACCAATGAGCAGTTCTTC.

This clonotype has ten or more counts. The gene calls are TRBV28 and TRBJ2-2, with a possible D match to TRBD1 (6 bases). Trimming stripped 3 bases from V and 5 bases from J, with 10 bases between. The CDR3 is made up of 14 amino acids. Germline V CDR1 and CDR2: MDHEN, SYDVKM. The CDR3 spells CASSLGALTGELFF. The CDR3 region has the DNA TGTGCCAGCAGTTTGGGGGCTTTGACCGGGGAGCTGTTTTTT.

The table lists this clonotype with a few counts. The V and J genes are TRBV12-3 or TRBV12-4 and TRBJ2-6; 8 bases line up with TRBD1. V lost 5 bases and J lost 0; bases outside the gene matches: 6. This CDR3 has 17 amino acids. CDR3 protein: CASSPGQDLSGANVLTF. The CDR3, as DNA: TGTGCCAGCAGTCCGGGACAGGACCTCTCTGGGGCCAACGTCCTGACTTTC.

This clonotype was found many times. V is TRBV5-1 and J is TRBJ2-2; D might be TRBD1 (6 bases). The CDR3 totals 14 residues. CDR1 is SGHRS, CDR2 YFSETQ, per germline. Trimming shortened V by 3 bases and J by 13 bases, and 19 bases separated the two germline ends. In DNA form, the CDR3 reads TGCGCCAGCAGCTCAGCCTCCGGGACAAGGCGGCTGTTTTTT. Translation gives CASSSASGTRRLFF.

This clonotype was seen ten or more times. CDR3 protein: CASSPRDTRSSYNEQFF. The CDR3 DNA reads TGTGCCAGCAGTCCTCGGGACACCCGAAGCTCCTACAATGAGCAGTTCTTC. The V gene is TRBV25-1, the J gene TRBJ2-1, with D possibly matching TRBD1 (6 bases). Germline-derived CDR1 and CDR2 are MGHDK and SYGVNS. CDR3 length equals 17 residues. Trimming took 5 bases from V and 0 from J, leaving 17 bases between them.

This clonotype was found many times. The V gene is TRBV11-3, the J gene TRBJ1-1, with no clear D. Per germline, CDR1 SGHNT and CDR2 YENEEA. The CDR3 runs 13 residues. V was pared by 3 bases and J by 1 base, with 6 bases between. The DNA for the CDR3 is TGTGCCAGCAGCTTCTCCCGGAACACTGAAGCTTTCTTT. Its translation: CASSFSRNTEAFF.

This clonotype was seen at least ten times. The chain joins TRBV11-2 to TRBJ2-7; TRBD1 matches at 8 bases. The CDR3 has 16 residues. Germline CDR1 is SGHAT and CDR2 is FQNNGV. V was clipped by 3 bases and J by 0 bases; unmatched bases: 7. The DNA for the CDR3 is TGTGCCAGCAGCTTCAACCGGGACAGGCGCTCCTACGAGCAGTACTTC. Its translation: CASSFNRDRRSYEQYF.